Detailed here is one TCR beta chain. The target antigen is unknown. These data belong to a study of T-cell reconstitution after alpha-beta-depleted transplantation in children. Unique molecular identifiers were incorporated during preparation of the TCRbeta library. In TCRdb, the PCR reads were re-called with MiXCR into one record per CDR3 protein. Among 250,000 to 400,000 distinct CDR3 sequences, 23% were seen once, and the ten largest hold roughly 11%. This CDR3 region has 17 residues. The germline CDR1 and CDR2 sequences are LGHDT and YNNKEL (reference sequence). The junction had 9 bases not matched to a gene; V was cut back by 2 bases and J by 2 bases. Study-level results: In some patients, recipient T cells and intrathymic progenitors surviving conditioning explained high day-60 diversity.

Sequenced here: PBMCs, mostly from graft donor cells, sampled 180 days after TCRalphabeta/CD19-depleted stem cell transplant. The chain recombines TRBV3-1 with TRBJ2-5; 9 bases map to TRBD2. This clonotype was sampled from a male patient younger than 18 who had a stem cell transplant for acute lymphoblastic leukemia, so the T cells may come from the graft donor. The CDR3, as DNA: TGTGCCAGCAGCCAAAGTCGACTAGCGGAGACTCAAGAGACCCAGTACTTC. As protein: CASSQSRLAETQETQYF.